Listed below are T cell receptor beta chains from one sample, sequenced in a study of early T cells in non-severe SARS-CoV-2 infection. TCRdb called the 5' RACE reads again in MiXCR, with one record for every CDR3 protein. Among about 64,000 distinct CDR3 sequences listed, roughly 5% were seen once. The specimen sequenced was whole blood. All receptors come from an adult who was a healthcare worker with PCR-confirmed SARS-CoV-2 infection or an uninfected control (not recorded which). Each CDR3 is given with its conserved first and last residue. Fields, in order: V gene, clone size, D gene, J gene, CDR3 DNA, CDR3 protein. The D gene is left open where the match is weak. A row's size may be missing; if present it is once, few, many or a size class.

>TRBV5-4|many|NA|TRBJ2-7
TGTGCCAGCAGCTTGGGATTAGCGGAACAATTTGAAAGCTCCTACGAGCAGTACTTC
CASSLGLAEQFESSYEQYF
>TRBV19|many|TRBD2|TRBJ2-7
TGTGCCAGTAGTATAGGCGGGAGCTCCTACGAGCAGTACTTC
CASSIGGSSYEQYF
>TRBV14|many|NA|TRBJ1-1
TGTGCCAGCAACACGGTTGGCACTGAAGCTTTCTTT
CASNTVGTEAFF
>TRBV9|NA|NA|TRBJ2-7
TGTGCCAGCAGCGTAGAGTCAGGATACGAGCAGTACTTC
CASSVESGYEQYF
>TRBV5-4|few|TRBD1|TRBJ1-1
TGTGCCAGCGGGGCCGGGACAGAGAACACTGAAGCTTTCTTT
CASGAGTENTEAFF
>TRBV7-3|many|TRBD2|TRBJ2-1
TGTGCCAGCAGCCCAACTAGCGACTCCTACAATGAGCAGTTCTTC
CASSPTSDSYNEQFF
>TRBV2|many|NA|TRBJ2-5
TGTGCCAGCAGTGATTGGGGCCAAGAGACCCAGTACTTC
CASSDWGQETQYF
>TRBV15|few|TRBD2|TRBJ2-7
TGTGCCACCAGCAGAGATTTAACTAGCGGGGGCTCCTACGAGCAGTACTTC
CATSRDLTSGGSYEQYF
>TRBV7-2|many|NA|TRBJ2-3
TGTGCCAGCAGCTTCGACGGGGGGCGCACAGATACGCAGTATTTT
CASSFDGGRTDTQYF
>TRBV7-3|many|NA|TRBJ2-1
TGTGCCAGCAGCCCTTGGGGGGCGGGTTACAATGAGCAGTTCTTC
CASSPWGAGYNEQFF
>TRBV7-2|few|TRBD1|TRBJ1-2
TGTGCCAGCAGCTGGACAGGGTCCTATGGCTACACCTTC
CASSWTGSYGYTF
>TRBV7-3|many|NA|TRBJ2-1
TGTGCCAGCAGCTCAGGACCGAACAATGAGCAGTTCTTC
CASSSGPNNEQFF
>TRBV5-4|many|TRBD1|TRBJ2-2
TGTGCCAGCAGCAAGACAGGGGTAGGAACCGGGGAGCTGTTTTTT
CASSKTGVGTGELFF
>TRBV19|many|TRBD1|TRBJ2-1
TGTGCCAGTAGTATACAGGGGGATCCGTTCTTC
CASSIQGDPFF
>TRBV14|many|NA|TRBJ1-6
TGTGCCAGCAGCCAAGTCCGGGCTCATTCACCCCTCCACTTT
CASSQVRAHSPLHF
>TRBV19|few|TRBD1|TRBJ1-5
TGTGCCAGTAGTCCCCGCGGGGACAGTTGGAGGCAGCCCCAGCATTTT
CASSPRGDSWRQPQHF
>TRBV7-2|many|TRBD1|TRBJ1-2
TGTGCCAGCAGCTTAGGGACAGGGTACGGCTACACCTTC
CASSLGTGYGYTF
>TRBV5-1|many|TRBD1|TRBJ1-2
TGCGCCAGCAGCTTGGGAGGACAGGGCTATGGCTACACCTTC
CASSLGGQGYGYTF
>TRBV19|many|NA|TRBJ1-6
TGTGCCAGTAGTGTACGGAAGGAAGGACCCCTCCACTTT
CASSVRKEGPLHF
>TRBV20-1|many|NA|TRBJ1-6
TGCAGTGCGTGGCCAGGGCTCGGGGATTCACCCCTCCACTTT
CSAWPGLGDSPLHF
>TRBV29-1|NA|TRBD1|TRBJ1-6
TGCAGCGTTGCCAGGGACAGCGCTTCACCCCTCCACTTT
CSVARDSASPLHF
>TRBV20-1|NA|NA|TRBJ2-5
TGCAGTGCTAGAGATCGACCTAGCGAGGAGACCCAGTACTTC
CSARDRPSEETQYF
>TRBV6-6|many|TRBD2|TRBJ2-5
TGTGCCAGCAGTTACACGGGACTAGCGGGAGAAGAGACCCAGTACTTC
CASSYTGLAGEETQYF
>TRBV6-1|many|TRBD1|TRBJ2-3
TGTGCCAGCAGCAACTTTGGACAGGGTAGCCCAGATACGCAGTATTTT
CASSNFGQGSPDTQYF
>TRBV24-1|many|TRBD1|TRBJ1-1
TGTGCCACCAGTGCTACTTCCGGGACAGGGGACACTGAAGCTTTCTTT
CATSATSGTGDTEAFF
>TRBV3-1|many|TRBD1|TRBJ1-1
TGTGCCAGCCTAATGACAGGGGTGAACACTGAAGCTTTCTTT
CASLMTGVNTEAFF
>TRBV20-1|many|TRBD1|TRBJ1-6
TGCAGTGCTAGAGGCGAACAGGGGGCCTATAATTCACCCCTCCACTTT
CSARGEQGAYNSPLHF
>TRBV24-1|few|NA|TRBJ1-5
TGTGCCACCAGTGAACGTACAGGGAATCAGCCCCAGCATTTT
CATSERTGNQPQHF